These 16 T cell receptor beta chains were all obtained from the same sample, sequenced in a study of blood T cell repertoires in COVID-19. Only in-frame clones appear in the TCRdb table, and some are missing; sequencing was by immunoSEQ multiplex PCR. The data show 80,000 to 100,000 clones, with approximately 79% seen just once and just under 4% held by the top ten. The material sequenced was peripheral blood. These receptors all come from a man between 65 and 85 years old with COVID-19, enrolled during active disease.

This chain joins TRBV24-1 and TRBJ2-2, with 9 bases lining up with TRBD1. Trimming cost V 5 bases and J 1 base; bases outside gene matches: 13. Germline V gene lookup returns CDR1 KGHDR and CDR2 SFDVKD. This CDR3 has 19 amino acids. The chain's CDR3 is CATSAAADGTGWNTGELFF. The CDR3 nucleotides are TGTGCCACCAGTGCCGCTGCTGACGGGACAGGGTGGAACACCGGGGAGCTGTTTTTT.

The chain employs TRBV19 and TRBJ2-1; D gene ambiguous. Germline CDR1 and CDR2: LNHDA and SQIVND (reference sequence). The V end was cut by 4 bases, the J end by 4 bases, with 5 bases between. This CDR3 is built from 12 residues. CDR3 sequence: CASSTGYNEQFF. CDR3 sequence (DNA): TGTGCCAGTAGTACAGGATACAATGAGCAGTTCTTC.

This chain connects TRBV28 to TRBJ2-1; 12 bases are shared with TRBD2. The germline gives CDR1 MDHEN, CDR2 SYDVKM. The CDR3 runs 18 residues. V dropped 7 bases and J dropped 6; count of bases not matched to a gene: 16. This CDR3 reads CASKPAYGTSGPTNEQFF. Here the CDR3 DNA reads TGTGCCAGCAAGCCGGCCTACGGGACTAGCGGGCCTACCAATGAGCAGTTCTTC.

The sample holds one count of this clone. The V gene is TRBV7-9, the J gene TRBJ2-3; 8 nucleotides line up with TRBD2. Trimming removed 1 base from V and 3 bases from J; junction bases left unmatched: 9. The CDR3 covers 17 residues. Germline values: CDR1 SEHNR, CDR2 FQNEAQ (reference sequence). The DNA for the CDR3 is TGTGCCAGCAGCTTAGGGTCGGCTGCGGGAGGTACAGATACGCAGTATTTT. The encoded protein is CASSLGSAAGGTDTQYF.

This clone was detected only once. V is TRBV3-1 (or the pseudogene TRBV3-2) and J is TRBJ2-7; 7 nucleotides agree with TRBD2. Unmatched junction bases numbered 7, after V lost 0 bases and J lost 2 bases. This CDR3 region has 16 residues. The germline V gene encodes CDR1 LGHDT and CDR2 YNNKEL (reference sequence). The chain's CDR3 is CASSQDRGRVTYEQYF. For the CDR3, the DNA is TGTGCCAGCAGCCAAGACCGCGGGAGAGTAACCTACGAGCAGTACTTC.

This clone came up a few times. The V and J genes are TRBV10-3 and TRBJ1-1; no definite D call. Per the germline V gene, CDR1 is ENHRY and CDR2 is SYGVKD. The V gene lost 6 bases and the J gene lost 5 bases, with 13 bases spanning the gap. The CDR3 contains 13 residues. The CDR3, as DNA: TGTGCCATCAGCGACCCTAAGGAGACTGAAGCTTTCTTT. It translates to CAISDPKETEAFF.

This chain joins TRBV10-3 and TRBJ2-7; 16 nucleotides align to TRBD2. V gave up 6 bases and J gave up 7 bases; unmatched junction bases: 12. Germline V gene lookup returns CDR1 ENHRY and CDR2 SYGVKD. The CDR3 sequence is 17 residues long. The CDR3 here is CAIRPGTSGRGSGEQYF. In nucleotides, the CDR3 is TGTGCCATCAGACCCGGGACTAGCGGGAGGGGTTCGGGTGAGCAGTACTTC.

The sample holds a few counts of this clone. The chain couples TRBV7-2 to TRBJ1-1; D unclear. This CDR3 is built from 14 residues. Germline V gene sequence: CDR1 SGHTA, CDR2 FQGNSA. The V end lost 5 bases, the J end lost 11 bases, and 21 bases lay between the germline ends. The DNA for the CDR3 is TGTGCCAGCAGCCAAAGCGTTGGTGGGAGGGCTGCTTTCTTT. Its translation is CASSQSVGGRAAFF. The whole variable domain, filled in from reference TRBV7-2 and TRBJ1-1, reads GAGVSQSPSNKVTEKGKDVELRCDPISGHTALYWYRQSLGQGLEFLIYFQGNSAPDKSGLPSDRFSAERTGGSVSTLTIQRTQQEDSAVYLCASSQSVGGRAAFFGQGTRLTVV.

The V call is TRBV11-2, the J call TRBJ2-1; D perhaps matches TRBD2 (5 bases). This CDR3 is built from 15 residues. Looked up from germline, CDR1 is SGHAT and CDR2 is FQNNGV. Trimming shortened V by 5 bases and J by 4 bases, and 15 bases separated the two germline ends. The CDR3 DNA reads TGTGCCAGCAGCCAAGAGAAAAGCGGATACAATGAGCAGTTCTTC. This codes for CASSQEKSGYNEQFF.

CDR3: CASSSPGQSYGYTF. The DNA of the CDR3 is TGCGCCAGCAGCTCCCCGGGACAGAGTTATGGCTACACCTTC. The rearrangement links TRBV5-1 to TRBJ1-2, with TRBD1 identical over 7 bases. V trimming: 3 bases; J trimming: 5 bases; junction bases outside the gene matches: 7. The CDR3 is 14 residues long. CDR1 SGHRS and CDR2 YFSETQ come from the germline V gene.

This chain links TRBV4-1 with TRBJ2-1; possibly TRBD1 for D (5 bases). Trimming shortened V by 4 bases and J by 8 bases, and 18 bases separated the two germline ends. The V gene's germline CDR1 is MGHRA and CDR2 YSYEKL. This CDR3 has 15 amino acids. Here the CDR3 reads CASSLRQGLGDEQFF. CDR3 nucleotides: TGCGCCAGCAGCCTCAGGCAGGGCCTAGGGGATGAGCAGTTCTTC.

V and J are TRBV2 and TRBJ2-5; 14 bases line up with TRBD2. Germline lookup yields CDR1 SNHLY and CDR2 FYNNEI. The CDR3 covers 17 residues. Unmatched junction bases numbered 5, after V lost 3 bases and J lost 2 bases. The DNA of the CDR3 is TGTGCCAGCAGTGATGGGACTAGCGGGAGAGGGCAAGAGACCCAGTACTTC. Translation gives CASSDGTSGRGQETQYF.

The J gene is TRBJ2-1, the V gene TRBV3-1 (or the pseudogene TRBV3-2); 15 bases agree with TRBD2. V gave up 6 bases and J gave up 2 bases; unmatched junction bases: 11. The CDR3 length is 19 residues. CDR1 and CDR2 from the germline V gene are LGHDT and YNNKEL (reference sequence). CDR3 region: CASRPGLAGGSGAYNEQFF. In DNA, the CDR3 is TGTGCCAGCAGGCCGGGACTAGCGGGAGGCTCCGGGGCCTACAATGAGCAGTTCTTC.

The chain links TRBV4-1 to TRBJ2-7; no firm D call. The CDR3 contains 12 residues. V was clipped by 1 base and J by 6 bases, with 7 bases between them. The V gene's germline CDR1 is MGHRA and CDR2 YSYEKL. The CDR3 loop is CASSQGASEQYF. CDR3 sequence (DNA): TGCGCCAGCAGCCAAGGAGCGAGCGAGCAGTACTTC.

The CDR3 spells CSASLRDSSTDTQYF. In DNA form, the CDR3 reads TGCAGTGCTAGTCTCCGGGATTCTAGCACAGATACGCAGTATTTT. The chain employs TRBV20-1 and TRBJ2-3, with D possibly matching TRBD2 (5 bases). V was pared by 3 bases and J by 0 bases, with 13 bases between. CDR1 DFQATT and CDR2 SNEGSKA come from the germline V gene (reference sequence). The CDR3 covers 15 residues.

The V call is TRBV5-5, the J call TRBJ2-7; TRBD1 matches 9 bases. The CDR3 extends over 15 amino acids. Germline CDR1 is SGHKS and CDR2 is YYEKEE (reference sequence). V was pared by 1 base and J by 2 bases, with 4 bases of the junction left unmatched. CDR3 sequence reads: CASSLTGGIPYEQYF. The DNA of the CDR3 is TGTGCCAGCAGCTTGACAGGGGGCATCCCCTACGAGCAGTACTTC.